These 23 T cell receptor beta chains share one sample of origin, sequenced in a study of blood T cell repertoires in COVID-19. Some clones are missing from TCRdb's copy, which holds only in-frame ones; the method was immunoSEQ multiplex PCR. The sample consists of roughly 80,000 clones, around 81% of them appearing once. The sample taken for sequencing was peripheral blood. The origin of the receptors is a human donor in a cohort sampled during active COVID-19.

The sample holds one count of this clone. V is TRBV5-4 and J is TRBJ2-3; 9 bases align to TRBD2. The junction had 3 bases not matched to a gene; V was cut back by 3 bases and J by 1 base. Germline V gives CDR1 SGHNT, CDR2 YYREEE (reference sequence). The CDR3 length is 15 residues. This chain's CDR3 is CASSSWTSGTDTQYF. The CDR3 DNA follows: TGTGCCAGCAGCTCGTGGACTAGCGGCACAGATACGCAGTATTTT.

This chain uses TRBV6-5 with TRBJ1-2, with 7 bases that match TRBD1. Germline CDR1 is MNHEY and CDR2 is SVGAGI. This CDR3 contains 14 residues. V lost 5 bases, J lost 7 bases, and 10 bases stayed unmatched. In DNA form, the CDR3 reads TGTGCCAGCAGTCGTCTCGGACAGGATGGTGGCTACACCTTC. This gives the protein CASSRLGQDGGYTF.

This clone was counted between two and nine times. The chain is built from TRBV12-5 and TRBJ2-2, with D maybe TRBD1 (6 bases). In germline, CDR1 is LGHNT, CDR2 FRNRAP. V lost 6 bases, J lost 6 bases, and 11 bases lay in between. CDR3 length: 13 residues. CDR3 coding DNA: TGTGCTAGTGGCTTAGGGGGTCCCGGGGAGCTGTTTTTT. Protein sequence: CASGLGGPGELFF.

This clone has more than one count but fewer than ten. This chain connects TRBV7-2 to TRBJ2-3, with unresolved D. Germline V lookup: CDR1 SGHTA, CDR2 FQGNSA. V lost 4 bases to trimming and J lost 5 bases, with 10 bases between them. The CDR3 contains 13 residues. The CDR3 is CASSYRSLDTQYF. CDR3 nucleotides: TGTGCCAGCAGCTATCGTAGTCTAGATACGCAGTATTTT.

The chain links TRBV5-1 to TRBJ2-3, with D possibly being TRBD1 (6 bases). Germline assignment: CDR1 SGHRS and CDR2 YFSETQ. The CDR3 has 16 amino acids. V lost 0 bases and J 0 bases, leaving 11 bases between the germline ends. CDR3 sequence (DNA): TGCGCCAGCAGCTTGGCCGCAGGGGCCAGCACAGATACGCAGTATTTT. Translated, it gives CASSLAAGASTDTQYF.

This clone turned up a few times. This rearrangement joins TRBV3-1 (or the pseudogene TRBV3-2) to TRBJ1-2; D is unresolved. This CDR3 has 14 amino acids. Trimming shortened V by 5 bases and J by 8 bases, and 18 bases separated the two germline ends. Per the germline V gene, CDR1 is LGHDT and CDR2 is YNNKEL (reference sequence). This chain's CDR3 is CASSARPGRRGYTF. The CDR3 nucleotides read TGTGCCAGCAGCGCGCGACCCGGGAGGAGAGGCTACACCTTC.

The J gene is TRBJ1-1, the V gene TRBV25-1; D ambiguous. V lost 4 bases to trimming and J lost 2 bases, with 8 bases between them. This CDR3 is 13 amino acids long. CDR1 is MGHDK, CDR2 SYGVNS, per germline. CDR3 residues: CASSAYSNTEAFF. Here the CDR3 DNA reads TGTGCCAGCAGTGCATACTCCAACACTGAAGCTTTCTTT.

The table lists this clone with a count of one. This chain links TRBV19 with TRBJ2-1, with 14 bases fitting TRBD2. The CDR3 covers 15 residues. V trimming: 5 bases; J trimming: 9 bases; junction bases outside the gene matches: 6. Germline assignment: CDR1 LNHDA and CDR2 SQIVND (reference sequence). The CDR3 DNA follows: TGTGCCAGTAGTCTGACTAGCGGGAGGGGAATTGAGCAGTTCTTC. Encoded protein: CASSLTSGRGIEQFF.

This sequence joins TRBV6-4 and TRBJ2-3, with 8 bases lining up with TRBD1. With 6 bases clipped from V and 3 bases from J, the junction kept 11 bases outside the gene matches. CDR1 and CDR2 (germline): MRHNA, SNTAGT. The CDR3 contains 16 residues. This CDR3 is CASSPGQGGGTDTQYF. Written as DNA, the CDR3 is TGTGCCAGCAGCCCCGGACAGGGCGGTGGAACAGATACGCAGTATTTT.

The CDR3 DNA reads as TGTGCCAGCAGCTCACTACTAAGCCCCGGTGAGCAGTTCTTC. It is translated as CASSSLLSPGEQFF. V usage is TRBV7-6 and J usage is TRBJ2-1; D call uncertain. Trimming left V 4 bases short and J 9 bases short, with 16 bases between. The CDR3 extends over 14 amino acids. Germline CDR1 SGHVS, CDR2 FNYEAQ. The entire variable domain, with the rest obtained from reference TRBV7-6 and TRBJ2-1, is as follows: GAGVSQSPRYKVTKRGQDVALRCDPISGHVSLYWYRQALGQGPEFLTYFNYEAQQDKSGLPNDRFSAERPEGSISTLTIQRTEQRDSAMYRCASSSLLSPGEQFFGPGTRLTVL.

This clone was recorded once. The chain recombines TRBV5-1 with TRBJ2-7, with 10 bases identical to TRBD2. Trimming at V came to 4 bases and at J to 3 bases, leaving 7 bases not matched to a gene. Per germline, CDR1 SGHRS and CDR2 YFSETQ. The CDR3 loop spans 15 amino acids. The CDR3 sequence: CASSSRTSGIYEQYF. In nucleotides, the CDR3 is TGCGCCAGCAGCAGCCGGACTAGCGGTATCTACGAGCAGTACTTC.

This clone was seen a handful of times. The V gene is TRBV6-2 or TRBV6-3, the J gene TRBJ2-7, with 14 bases that match TRBD2. This CDR3 has 15 residues. Germline V gene sequence: CDR1 MNHEY, CDR2 SVGEGT. V shed 6 bases and J 4 bases; nucleotides not matched to a gene: 5. The chain's CDR3 is CASSQGLAGVYEQYV. The CDR3 bases are TGTGCCAGCAGCCAGGGACTAGCGGGAGTTTACGAGCAGTACGTC.

CDR3: CASSEAGGVTGELFF. The CDR3 coding sequence is TGTGCCAGCAGTGAAGCGGGAGGGGTCACCGGGGAGCTGTTTTTT. The rearrangement joins TRBV2 to TRBJ2-2; 7 nucleotides align to TRBD2. Germline V lookup: CDR1 SNHLY, CDR2 FYNNEI. V shed 0 bases, J shed 4 bases, and the junction held 2 bases outside the gene matches. CDR3 length: 15 amino acids.

This clone was seen more than once but under ten times. J is TRBJ1-1 and V is TRBV18, with D possibly being TRBD1 (6 bases). Germline V CDR1 and CDR2: KGHSH, LQKENI. Trimming stripped 3 bases from V and 7 bases from J, with 9 bases between. This CDR3 contains 12 residues. CDR3 bases: TGTGCCAGCTCACCGACAGGTCTTGAAGCTTTCTTT. The encoded protein is CASSPTGLEAFF.

This sequence joins TRBV6-5 and TRBJ1-1; D unresolved. In germline, CDR1 is MNHEY, CDR2 SVGAGI. The length of the CDR3 is 13 residues. V was shortened by 5 bases and J by 2 bases, with 9 bases between the two germline ends. CDR3 bases: TGTGCCAGCAGTCTCCGGGTTAACACTGAAGCTTTCTTT. It specifies CASSLRVNTEAFF.

V is TRBV6-5 and J is TRBJ2-7; 8 bases line up with TRBD1. Germline loops: CDR1 MNHEY, CDR2 SVGAGI. The CDR3 covers 16 residues. The ends lost 0 bases at V and 0 bases at J; junction bases unmatched: 4. CDR3 residues: CASSYSAGGSSYEQYF. CDR3 nucleotide sequence: TGTGCCAGCAGTTACTCGGCAGGGGGCTCCTCCTACGAGCAGTACTTC.

The chain is built from TRBV2 and TRBJ2-5; 7 nucleotides align to TRBD1. The CDR3 spans 16 residues. J gave up 4 bases and V 4 bases, and 12 bases lay outside the gene matches. Germline-derived CDR1 and CDR2 are SNHLY and FYNNEI. The CDR3 reads CASSGRKGAIRETQYF. The CDR3 coding sequence is TGTGCCAGCAGTGGTAGGAAGGGGGCTATCAGAGAGACCCAGTACTTC. Variable domain in full (rest from reference TRBV2 and TRBJ2-5): EPEVTQTPSHQVTQMGQEVILRCVPISNHLYFYWYRQILGQKVEFLVSFYNNEISEKSEIFDDQFSVERPDGSNFTLKIRSTKLEDSAMYFCASSGRKGAIRETQYFGPGTRLLVL.

The chain joins TRBV28 to TRBJ2-3; 9 positions agree with TRBD1. The CDR3 has 17 residues. The trim removed 3 bases at V and 0 bases at J, leaving 7 bases unmatched. The germline V gene encodes CDR1 MDHEN and CDR2 SYDVKM. CDR3 bases: TGTGCCAGCAGTTTCCCCCGGGACAGGGCTAGCACAGATACGCAGTATTTT. It is translated as CASSFPRDRASTDTQYF.

In its sample, this clone was seen a few times. The chain has TRBV28 and TRBJ1-5, with 7 bases lining up with TRBD1. Germline CDR1 and CDR2: MDHEN and SYDVKM. V was pared by 6 bases and J by 4 bases, with 9 bases of the junction left unmatched. This CDR3 has 15 residues. CDR3 DNA: TGTGCCAGCAGCCCGCTAGGGACAGCTAATCAGCCCCAGCATTTT. It codes for CASSPLGTANQPQHF. The complete variable domain, with remaining parts taken from reference TRBV28 and TRBJ1-5, reads DVKVTQSSRYLVKRTGEKVFLECVQDMDHENMFWYRQDPGLGLRLIYFSYDVKMKEKGDIPEGYSVSREKKERFSLILESASTNQTSMYLCASSPLGTANQPQHFGDGTRLSIL.

The genes are TRBV19 and TRBJ2-4, with 7 bases matching TRBD1. The CDR3 consists of 15 residues. The junction had 5 bases not matched to a gene; V was cut back by 5 bases and J by 1 base. Germline loops: CDR1 LNHDA, CDR2 SQIVND (reference sequence). CDR3 sequence (DNA): TGTGCCAGTAGTGCCCCGACAGGGGCCAAAAACATTCAGTACTTC. Translated: CASSAPTGAKNIQYF.

This rearrangement joins TRBV5-1 to TRBJ2-2; D possibly corresponds to TRBD1 (6 bases). This CDR3 has 15 residues. V gave up 1 base and J gave up 1 base, with 8 bases separating them. Germline V lookup: CDR1 SGHRS, CDR2 YFSETQ. In nucleotides, the CDR3 is TGCGCCAGCAGCTTGCGGACAGAGAACACCGGGGAGCTGTTTTTT. Protein product: CASSLRTENTGELFF.

The chain has TRBV21-1 and TRBJ1-2. TRBV21-1 is flagged as a pseudogene. CDR3 length equals 16 residues. The CDR3 here is CASSKGTEERNYGYTF. CDR3 coding DNA: TGTGCCAGCAGCAAAGGGACGGAGGAACGAAACTATGGCTACACCTTC.

V gene TRBV9 combines with J gene TRBJ1-1; a weak D match, TRBD1 (6 bases). Germline lookup yields CDR1 SGDLS and CDR2 YYNGEE. This CDR3 region has 15 residues. V was pared by 0 bases and J by 4 bases, with 13 bases between. CDR3 sequence reads: CASSVVAGVSTEAFF. DNA for the CDR3: TGTGCCAGCAGCGTAGTTGCAGGGGTAAGCACTGAAGCTTTCTTT.